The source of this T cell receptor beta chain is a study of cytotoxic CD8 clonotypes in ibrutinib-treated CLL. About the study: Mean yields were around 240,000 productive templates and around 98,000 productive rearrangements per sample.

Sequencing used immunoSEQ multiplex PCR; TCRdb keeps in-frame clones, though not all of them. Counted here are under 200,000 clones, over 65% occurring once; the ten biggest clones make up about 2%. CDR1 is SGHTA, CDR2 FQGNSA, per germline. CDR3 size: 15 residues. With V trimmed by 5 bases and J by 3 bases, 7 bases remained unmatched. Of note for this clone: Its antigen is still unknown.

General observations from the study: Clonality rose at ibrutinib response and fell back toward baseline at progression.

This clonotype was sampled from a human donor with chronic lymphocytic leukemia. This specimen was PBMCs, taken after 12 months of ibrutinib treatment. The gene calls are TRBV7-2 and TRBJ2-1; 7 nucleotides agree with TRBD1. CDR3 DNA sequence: TGTGCCAGCAGCCCCGGGGCAGGGGGCTACAATGAGCAGTTCTTC. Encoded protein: CASSPGAGGYNEQFF.